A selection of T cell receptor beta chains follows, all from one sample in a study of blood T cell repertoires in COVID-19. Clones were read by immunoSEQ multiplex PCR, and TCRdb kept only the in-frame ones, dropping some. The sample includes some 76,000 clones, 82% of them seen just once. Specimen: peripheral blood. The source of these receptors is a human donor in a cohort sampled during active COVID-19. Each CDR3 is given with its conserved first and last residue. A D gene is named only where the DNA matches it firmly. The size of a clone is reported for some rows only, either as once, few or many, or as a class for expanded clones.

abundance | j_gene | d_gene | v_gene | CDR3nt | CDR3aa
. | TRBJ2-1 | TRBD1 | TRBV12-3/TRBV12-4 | TGTGCCAGTGAGCAGGGGGCTGGGGAGCAGTTCTTC | CASEQGAGEQFF
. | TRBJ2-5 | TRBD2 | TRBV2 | TGTGCCAGCAGTGAACCTGCGGGGGGAGGAGAGACCCAGTACTTC | CASSEPAGGGETQYF
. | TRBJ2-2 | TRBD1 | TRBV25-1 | TGTGCCAGCAGAGGGGGCCCCGGGGAGCTGTTTTTT | CASRGGPGELFF
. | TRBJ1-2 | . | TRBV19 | TGTGCCAGTAGTCCCAGGGGTAACTATGGCTACACCTTC | CASSPRGNYGYTF
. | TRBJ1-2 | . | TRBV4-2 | TGTGCCAGCAGCCAAGATGCCCGCGACTATGGCTACACCTTC | CASSQDARDYGYTF
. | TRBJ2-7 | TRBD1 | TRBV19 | TGTGCCAGTAGCGACAGGGGTGGGTGGCAGTACTTC | CASSDRGGWQYF
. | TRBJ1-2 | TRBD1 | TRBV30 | TGTGCCTGGAGTGGGGGACAGACAACCTATGGCTACACCTTC | CAWSGGQTTYGYTF
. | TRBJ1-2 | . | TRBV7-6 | TGTGCCAGCAGCCAGACGACAACAAGCTATGGCTACACCTTC | CASSQTTTSYGYTF
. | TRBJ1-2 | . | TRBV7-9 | TGTGCCAGCAGCTTCCAGGGCCACTATGGCTACACCTTC | CASSFQGHYGYTF
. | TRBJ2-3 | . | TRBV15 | TGTGCCACCAGCGGAGAACAGGGCCTTAGCACAGATACGCAGTATTTT | CATSGEQGLSTDTQYF
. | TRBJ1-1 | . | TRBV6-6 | TGTGCCAGCACTAAAACAGGGATGAACACTGAAGCTTTCTTT | CASTKTGMNTEAFF
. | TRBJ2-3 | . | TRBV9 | TGTGCCAGCAGCGTAGCTACTCAGGGATGGACAGATACGCAGTATTTT | CASSVATQGWTDTQYF
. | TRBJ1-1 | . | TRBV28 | TGTGCCAGCAGTGCAGGGGACGTCACTGAAGCTTTCTTT | CASSAGDVTEAFF
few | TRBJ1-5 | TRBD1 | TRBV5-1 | TGCGCCAGCAGCTTGTCAGGGGGGAATCAGCCCCAGCATTTT | CASSLSGGNQPQHF
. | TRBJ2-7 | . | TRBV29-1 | TGCAGCGTCGTCTACGGGGTCTTCGCCGGGGAGCAGTACTTC | CSVVYGVFAGEQYF
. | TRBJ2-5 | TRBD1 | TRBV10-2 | TGCGCCAGCAGTGAGAGGACAGGGAGGCAGACCCAGTACTTC | CASSERTGRQTQYF
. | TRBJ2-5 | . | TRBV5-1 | TGCGCCAGCAGCTTGTTGGCAAATGAAGAGACCCAGTACTTC | CASSLLANEETQYF
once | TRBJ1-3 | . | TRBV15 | TGTGCCACCAGCGTCTTTTGGACGGACTCTCTCGGAAACACCATATATTTT | CATSVFWTDSLGNTIYF
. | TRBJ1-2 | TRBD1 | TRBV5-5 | TGTGCCAGCAGCTTGGTAGCAGGGGGTTTCCGGCTAAACGACACCTTC | CASSLVAGGFRLNDTF
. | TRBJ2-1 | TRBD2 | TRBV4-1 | TGCGCCAGCAGCCTGACCGGACTAGCGGGTAACAATGAGCAGTTCTTC | CASSLTGLAGNNEQFF
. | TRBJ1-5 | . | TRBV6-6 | TGTGCCAGCAGTTACTTTGGTCAGTATAGCAATCAGCCCCAGCATTTT | CASSYFGQYSNQPQHF
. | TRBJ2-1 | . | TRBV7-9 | TGTGCCAGCAGCTTAGACCAGGGAGGTGAGCAGTTCTTC | CASSLDQGGEQFF
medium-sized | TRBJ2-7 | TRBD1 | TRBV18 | TGTGCCAGCTCTCCTCCGGGACAGTCCGCCGACGGGCAGTACTTC | CASSPPGQSADGQYF
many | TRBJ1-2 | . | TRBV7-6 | TGTGCCAGCAGCTTAGCAGGGCCACGGGGTGGGGGCTACACCTTC | CASSLAGPRGGGYTF
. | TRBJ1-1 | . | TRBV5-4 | TGTGCCAGCAGCTTGTCTAAGAACACTGAAGCTTTCTTT | CASSLSKNTEAFF
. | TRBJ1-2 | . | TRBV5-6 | TGTGCCAGCAGCTTGGGGGGTCAGGGAATTGGCAGCTATGGCTACACCTTC | CASSLGGQGIGSYGYTF
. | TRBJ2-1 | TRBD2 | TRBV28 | TGTGCCAGCAGTTCCCCAGGTAGCGGGGGCTACAATGAGCAGTTCTTC | CASSSPGSGGYNEQFF
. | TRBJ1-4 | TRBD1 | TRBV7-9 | TGTGCCAGCAGCTTCCAGGGACAGGGAAAAAAACTGTTTTTT | CASSFQGQGKKLFF
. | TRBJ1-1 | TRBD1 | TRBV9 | TGTGCCAGCAGCCGGACAGGGGCCACTGAAGCTTTCTTT | CASSRTGATEAFF
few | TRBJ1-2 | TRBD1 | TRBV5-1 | TGCGCCAGCAGCTTGCAGGGGGAGGCCTATGGCTACACCTTC | CASSLQGEAYGYTF
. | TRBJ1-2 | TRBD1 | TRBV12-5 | TGTGCTAGTGGTTTGGAAACACGCCGGGACAGCGGCTACACCTTC | CASGLETRRDSGYTF
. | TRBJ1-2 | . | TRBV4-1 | TGCGCCAGCAGCCAACATCCCCTTAAGGCGGAAACGTCTAACTATGGCTACACCTTC | CASSQHPLKAETSNYGYTF
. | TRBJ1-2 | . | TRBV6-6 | TGTGCCAGCAGTTACGCGGAACATAACTATGGCTACACCTTC | CASSYAEHNYGYTF
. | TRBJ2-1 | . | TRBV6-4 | TGTGCCAGCAGGAGTATGGTTTACAATGAGCAGTTCTTC | CASRSMVYNEQFF
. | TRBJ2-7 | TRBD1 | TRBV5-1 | TGCGCCAGCAGCTTGGTGGCGGGACAGGGATTCTCCTACGAGCAGTACTTC | CASSLVAGQGFSYEQYF
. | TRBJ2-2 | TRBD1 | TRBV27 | TGTGCCAGCAGCAGGGGGACCGGGGAGCTGTTTTTT | CASSRGTGELFF
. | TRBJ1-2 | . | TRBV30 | TGTGCCTGGAGTCAGAACTATGGCTACACCTTC | CAWSQNYGYTF
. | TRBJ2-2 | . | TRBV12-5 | TGTGCTAGTGGTTTGGGTGAGGGTTGGGACACCGGGGAGCTGTTTTTT | CASGLGEGWDTGELFF
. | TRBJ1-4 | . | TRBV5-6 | TGTGCCAGCAGCCACGAGGGGCAGGGGAAGAAACTGTTTTTT | CASSHEGQGKKLFF
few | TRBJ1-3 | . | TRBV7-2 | TGTGCCAGCAGCTTAGCGCAGGGGCCTCAAACGACCATATATTTT | CASSLAQGPQTTIYF
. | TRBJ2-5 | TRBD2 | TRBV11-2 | TGTGCCAGCAGCTTAGGACTAGCGGGGGGCCAAGAGACCCAGTACTTC | CASSLGLAGGQETQYF
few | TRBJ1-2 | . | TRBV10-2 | TGCGCCAGCAGTGAGCCCGCGACGGGGGGTGCTGGCTACACCTTC | CASSEPATGGAGYTF
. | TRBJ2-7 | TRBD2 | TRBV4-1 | TGCGCCAGCAGCCAAGAGCTAGCGGGTGGTTACGAGCAGTACTTC | CASSQELAGGYEQYF
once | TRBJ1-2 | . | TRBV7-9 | TGTGCCAGCAGCGGCCGGGAATTGTGGGGCTACACCTTC | CASSGRELWGYTF
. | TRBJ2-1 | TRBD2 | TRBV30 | TGTGCCTGGAGTGTTTGGACTAGCGGTAAAAATGAGCAGTTCTTC | CAWSVWTSGKNEQFF
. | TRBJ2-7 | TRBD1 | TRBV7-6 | TGTGCCAGCAGCTTACAGGGACAGGGGATGTACGAGCAGTACTTC | CASSLQGQGMYEQYF
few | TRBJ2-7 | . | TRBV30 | TGTGCCTGGAGTGAAGGACAGCTAGCCGAGCAGTACTTC | CAWSEGQLAEQYF
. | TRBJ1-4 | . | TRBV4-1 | TGCGCCAGCAGCCAAGACCAACTGCTGGAAAAACTGTTTTTT | CASSQDQLLEKLFF
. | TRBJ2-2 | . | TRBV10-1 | TGCGCCAGCAGTGCGGGGAGTAACACCGGGGAGCTGTTTTTT | CASSAGSNTGELFF
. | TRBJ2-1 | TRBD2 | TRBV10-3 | TGTGCCATCAGTCGGCGGGGGAGCTCCTACAATGAGCAGTTCTTC | CAISRRGSSYNEQFF
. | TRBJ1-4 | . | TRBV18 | TGTGCCAGCTCACGCGGAGGGGCAACGGAAAAACTGTTTTTT | CASSRGGATEKLFF
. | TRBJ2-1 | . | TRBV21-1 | TGTGCCAGCAGCAAGGGACTAGCGGGGGGGCCAGGTGAGCAGTTCTTC | CASSKGLAGGPGEQFF
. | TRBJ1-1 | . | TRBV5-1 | TGCGCCAGCAGCTTGGAGGGGGTTGTGAACACTGAAGCTTTCTTT | CASSLEGVVNTEAFF
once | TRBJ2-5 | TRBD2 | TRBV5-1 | TGCGCCAGCAGCTTGGGGAGCGGGGGGCAAGAGACCCAGTACTTC | CASSLGSGGQETQYF
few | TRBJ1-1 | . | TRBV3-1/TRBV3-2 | TGTGCCAGCAGCCTCTGGGCTAACGGGGGCACTGAAGCTTTCTTT | CASSLWANGGTEAFF